The table lists the clone carrying this T cell receptor (beta chain) with many counts. What it recognizes is unknown. This sample stems from a study of breast tumors, draining lymph nodes, adjacent tissues. Study results and caveats: Tumor and nontumor repertoires were significantly more similar in luminal-like than in basal-like breast cancer. Tumors had less TCR diversity than lymph nodes, more than nontumor tissue.

Samples came from axillary lymph nodes draining the breast cancer. One entry per CDR3 protein results from TCRdb running MiXCR on the multiplex PCR reads. There are approximately 130,000 distinct CDR3 sequences in the sample; 21% occur only once, and roughly 2% lies in the top ten. Germline CDR1 DFQATT, CDR2 SNEGSKA (reference sequence). The CDR3 has 17 residues. V lost 2 bases and J lost 6; bases outside the gene matches: 10. The receptor's source is a female donor with breast cancer. Some clones in this sample may be carry-over from other donors' samples. V gene TRBV20-1 combines with J gene TRBJ2-1, with 13 bases identical to TRBD2. The source material was axillary lymph node tissue. CDR3 loop: CSARSGTSGTSGNEQFF. CDR3 bases: TGCAGTGCTAGATCCGGGACTAGCGGGACATCGGGCAATGAGCAGTTCTTC.